The 6 T cell receptor beta chains reported below all come from one sample, sequenced in a study of T cells in Graves' hyperthyroidism and ophthalmopathy. RNA transcripts provided the source from which TCR beta CDR3 regions were amplified. First-round RT-PCR with HTBI primers amplified the TCR CDR3 region. One entry per CDR3 protein results from TCRdb running MiXCR on the multiplex PCR reads. The sample includes about 600,000 distinct CDR3 sequences, 13% to 15% of them seen just once. The sequencing input was blood. The receptors originated from a woman aged 18-30 years with Graves' ophthalmopathy.

This clonotype was detected ten times or more. V is TRBV11-2 and J is TRBJ2-1, with 9 nucleotides matching TRBD2. Germline CDR1 is SGHAT and CDR2 is FQNNGV. V shed 3 bases and J 3 bases; nucleotides not matched to a gene: 9. The CDR3 has 17 amino acids. The chain's CDR3 is CASSFGRSGSIYNEQFF. The CDR3 DNA sequence: TGTGCCAGCAGCTTCGGACGTAGCGGGAGCATCTACAATGAGCAGTTCTTC.

The V gene is TRBV27, the J gene TRBJ1-2; possible D gene TRBD1, 6 bases. The CDR3 is 14 amino acids. The V end was cut by 5 bases, the J end by 6 bases, with 16 bases between. In germline, CDR1 is MNHEY, CDR2 SMNVEV (reference sequence). This CDR3 reads CASSPSQGFHGYTF. The DNA of the CDR3 is TGTGCCAGCAGTCCTTCACAGGGCTTCCATGGCTACACCTTC.

This clonotype was detected ten times or more. The J gene is TRBJ2-7, the V gene TRBV2; D uncertain. With 2 bases removed from V and 0 bases from J, the gap between germline ends came to 8 bases. Germline loops: CDR1 SNHLY, CDR2 FYNNEI. CDR3 length equals 14 residues. CDR3 DNA sequence: TGTGCCAGCAGTGAACTGGAGAGCTCCTACGAGCAGTACTTC. It encodes CASSELESSYEQYF. Combining the CDR3 with reference TRBV2 and TRBJ2-7 gives the whole variable domain EPEVTQTPSHQVTQMGQEVILRCVPISNHLYFYWYRQILGQKVEFLVSFYNNEISEKSEIFDDQFSVERPDGSNFTLKIRSTKLEDSAMYFCASSELESSYEQYFGPGTRLTVT.

This clonotype came up many times. The chain recombines TRBV2 with TRBJ2-7; TRBD1 matches 7 bases. V shed 2 bases, J shed 3 bases, and the junction held 4 bases outside the gene matches. The CDR3 sequence is 14 residues long. From germline, CDR1 is SNHLY and CDR2 FYNNEI. CDR3 region: CASSEWDSGYEQYF. CDR3 nucleotides: TGTGCCAGCAGTGAATGGGACAGCGGCTACGAGCAGTACTTC.

This clonotype appeared many times. J is TRBJ2-7 and V is TRBV6-5; 7 nucleotides line up with TRBD1. J lost 2 bases, V lost 0 bases, and 10 bases had no gene match. The CDR3 has 17 amino acids. Germline values: CDR1 MNHEY, CDR2 SVGAGI. CDR3 loop: CASSYSISGTEAYEQYF. Here the CDR3 DNA reads TGTGCCAGCAGTTACTCGATTTCCGGGACAGAGGCCTACGAGCAGTACTTC.

The genes are TRBV6-1 and TRBJ1-6; no reliable D call. This CDR3 contains 18 residues. From germline, CDR1 is MNHNS and CDR2 SASEGT. V was cut by 0 bases and J by 5 bases, with 17 bases left in between. CDR3: CASSEAIIVGPHNSPLHF. As DNA, the CDR3 is TGTGCCAGCAGTGAAGCGATAATTGTTGGGCCTCATAATTCACCCCTCCACTTT.